Following are 27 T cell receptor beta chains from one sample sequenced in a study of tumor-infiltrating lymphocytes in primary liver carcinoma. Synthesis of TCR beta cDNA was carried out from 450 to 650 ng total RNA with a constant-region primer. Libraries covering TCR beta were generated through three nested multiplex PCR rounds (using a slightly modified ARM-PCR). Amplification in the first two PCR rounds was performed using TRBV1-TRBV30 forward primers and a C-beta reverse primer for around 9 cycles each. TCRdb re-analysed the multiplex PCR reads in MiXCR, keeping a single row per CDR3 protein. The repertoire holds approximately 320,000 distinct CDR3 sequences, with roughly 60% as singletons. Germline DNA was extracted too, while blood RNA derived from unsorted whole blood. The source material was peripheral blood. These receptors originate from a woman aged 30 to 39 with primary liver carcinoma and hepatitis B virus infection.

As to this clonotype: This may arise from a read error, as a much more abundant clone is one base away. The chain links TRBV4-1 to TRBJ1-5; D is perhaps TRBD1 (5 bases). Between the trimmed V and J ends, which lost 4 bases and 4 bases, there was a span of 11 bases. The CDR3 runs to 14 residues. The germline V gene has CDR1 MGHRA and CDR2 YSYEKL. The chain's CDR3 is CASSLLQGNQPQHF. The CDR3 DNA reads as TGCGCCAGCAGCCTACTTCAGGGAAATCAGCCCCAGCATTTT.

Regarding this clonotype: With a much larger clone just one base away, this may be a read error. The V and J genes are TRBV29-1 and TRBJ1-5; tentatively, D is TRBD1 (6 bases). CDR1 is SQVTM, CDR2 ANQGSEA, per germline. The CDR3 runs to 13 residues. V lost 7 bases and J 4 bases, leaving 14 bases between the germline ends. In DNA, the CDR3 is TGCAGCGCCTCACGGGGGCCTAATCAGCCCCAGCATTTT. Residues: CSASRGPNQPQHF.

Of note for this clonotype: No conserved phenylalanine or tryptophan ends this CDR3, so it is likely a read error. This chain uses TRBV5-4 with TRBJ2-3; D is perhaps TRBD2 (6 bases). The length of the CDR3 is 14 residues. Per the germline V gene, CDR1 is SGHNT and CDR2 is YYREEE (reference sequence). The germline V and J ends were trimmed by 0 bases and 7 bases, with 12 bases remaining between them. In nucleotides, the CDR3 is TGTGCCAGCAGCTTGGCTAGCGCCACCCATACGCAGTATCTT. Amino acids: CASSLASATHTQYL.

Note on this clonotype: A much larger clone sits a single nucleotide away, making a read error possible. The J gene is TRBJ2-1, the V gene TRBV29-1; D not certain. V dropped 7 bases and J dropped 4 bases, with 11 bases sitting between them. The length of the CDR3 is 12 residues. Germline lookup yields CDR1 SQVTM and CDR2 ANQGSEA. The DNA for the CDR3 is TGCAGCGCCAACCCCAAATACAATGAGCAGTTCTTC. Translating gives CSANPKYNEQFF.

The chain recombines TRBV6-1 with TRBJ2-1; D is ambiguous. V was cut by 4 bases and J by 3 bases, with 7 bases left in between. This CDR3 region has 13 residues. CDR1 and CDR2 from the germline V gene are MNHNS and SASEGT. This CDR3 reads CASSAYSYNEQFF. CDR3 DNA: TGTGCCAGCAGTGCATACAGCTACAATGAGCAGTTCTTC.

By share, this clonotype ranks as medium-sized (0.01 to 0.1%). The CDR3 DNA reads as TGTGCCAGCGGCGGGAGCTCACGTTCTGAGCAGTTCTTC. Translation gives CASGGSSRSEQFF. The chain couples TRBV4-2 to TRBJ2-1, with TRBD2 matching over 7 bases. This CDR3 region has 13 residues. Germline V gives CDR1 LGHNA, CDR2 YNFKEQ. V trimming: 8 bases; J trimming: 9 bases; junction bases outside the gene matches: 10.

For this clonotype: Since a much larger clone is just one base distant, this may be a read error. The genes are TRBV29-1 and TRBJ2-5; 12 bases line up with TRBD1. Germline V gene lookup returns CDR1 SQVTM and CDR2 ANQGSEA. This CDR3 comprises 15 residues. The CDR3 protein is CSVTPGQGAQETQHF. The CDR3, as DNA: TGCAGCGTCACCCCGGGACAGGGGGCCCAAGAGACCCAGCACTTC.

The chain employs TRBV12-5 and TRBJ1-1; D possibly corresponds to TRBD1 (6 bases). V lost 11 bases and J lost 4, with 20 bases in between. Germline CDR1 LGHNT, CDR2 FRNRAP. This CDR3 has 14 residues. Here the CDR3 DNA reads TGTGCTGGTACCCTCAGGGGCGCAGGCACTGAAGCTTTCTTT. It specifies CAGTLRGAGTEAFF.

This chain joins TRBV12-3 or TRBV12-4 and TRBJ2-1, with 13 bases identical to TRBD2. The CDR3 has 16 amino acids. V was pared by 7 bases and J by 5 bases, with 8 bases of the junction left unmatched. CDR3 protein: CASKTGTSGVNNEQFF. In DNA, the CDR3 is TGTGCCAGCAAAACCGGGACTAGCGGGGTCAACAATGAGCAGTTCTTC.

This clonotype was recorded many times. J is TRBJ2-7 and V is TRBV11-2, with TRBD1 matching 7 bases. CDR1 SGHAT and CDR2 FQNNGV come from the germline V gene. The CDR3 loop spans 15 amino acids. V lost 5 bases and J lost 3; bases outside the gene matches: 10. The CDR3, as DNA: TGTGCCAGCAGCCCCCGGACAGGCCGCGACTACGAGCAGTACTTC. Its translation: CASSPRTGRDYEQYF.

Concerning this clonotype: It is likely a read error, because the conserved phenylalanine at the end of the CDR3 is missing. The chain recombines TRBV4-1 with TRBJ2-1; weak D call: TRBD2 (5 bases). CDR1 is MGHRA, CDR2 YSYEKL, per germline. Trimming stripped 4 bases from V and 6 bases from J, with 13 bases between. CDR3 length: 14 residues. The CDR3 sequence is CASSRSTRANEQFL. Written as DNA, the CDR3 is TGCGCCAGCAGCCGATCCACTAGGGCCAATGAGCAGTTCTTA.

The chain employs TRBV20-1 and TRBJ1-5, with a weak D call TRBD1 (5 bases). The CDR3 is made up of 18 amino acids. Germline lookup yields CDR1 DFQATT and CDR2 SNEGSKA (reference sequence). Trimming shortened V by 5 bases and J by 0 bases, and 23 bases separated the two germline ends. In DNA form, the CDR3 reads TGCAGTGCTCGCACAGGCTCCTGGGGTTTTTATAGCAATCAGCCCCAGCATTTT. Translating gives CSARTGSWGFYSNQPQHF.

V and J are TRBV29-1 and TRBJ2-5; no reliable D call. V was trimmed by 7 bases and J by 2 bases, leaving 11 bases between them. Per the germline V gene, CDR1 is SQVTM and CDR2 is ANQGSEA. The CDR3 has 12 amino acids. The CDR3 reads CSAATLQETQYF. In DNA, the CDR3 is TGCAGCGCCGCGACTTTGCAAGAGACCCAGTACTTC.

J is TRBJ2-1 and V is TRBV11-2; D possibly corresponds to TRBD2 (5 bases). The CDR3 is made up of 14 amino acids. Germline values: CDR1 SGHAT, CDR2 FQNNGV. For the CDR3, the DNA is TGTTTCAGCACAGTGGGCCCTAGCACCAATGAGCAGTTCTTC. Encoded protein: CFSTVGPSTNEQFF.

This clonotype was seen only once. A read error may produce the germline difference seen at one junction end. This sequence joins TRBV28 and TRBJ1-3; D unclear. Germline V gene lookup returns CDR1 MDHEN and CDR2 SYDVKM. The CDR3 is 14 residues long. CDR3 bases: TGTGCCAGCAGTCTCGGAGCCTCTGGAAACATCATATATTTT. Its protein product is CASSLGASGNIIYF.

On this clonotype itself: A read error may account for a junction end that differs from germline. The chain couples TRBV11-2 to TRBJ2-7; either TRBD1 or TRBD2 may supply D (5 bases each). The CDR3 extends over 14 amino acids. CDR1 is SGHAT, CDR2 FQNNGV, per germline. The CDR3 loop is CASAGASSSYDQYF. In DNA, the CDR3 is TGTGCCAGCGCCGGGGCTTCTAGCTCCTACGATCAGTACTTC.

Regarding this clonotype: At one boundary the junction diverges from the germline segment, which might be a read error. The chain links TRBV30 to TRBJ1-1; TRBD1 matches 8 bases. The CDR3 spans 13 residues. The germline CDR1 and CDR2 sequences are GTSNPN and SVGIG (reference sequence). The CDR3 DNA reads as TGTGCCCGGAGCAGGGGGCTGGGGACTGAAGCTTTCTTT. Protein sequence: CARSRGLGTEAFF. The variable domain in full, with the rest retrieved from reference TRBV30 and TRBJ1-1, is SQTIHQWPATLVQPVGSPLSLECTVEGTSNPNLYWYRQAAGRGLQLLFYSVGIGQISSEVPQNLSASRPQDRQFILSSKKLLLSDSGFYLCARSRGLGTEAFFGQGTRLTVV.

This clonotype was counted many times. For the CDR3, the DNA is TGTGCCAGCAGCCCTCGGACAGCCTCCGCCTATGGCTACACCTTC. Translating gives CASSPRTASAYGYTF. The genes are TRBV7-8 and TRBJ1-2; D is possibly TRBD1 (6 bases). V was shortened by 5 bases and J by 4 bases, with 17 bases between the two germline ends. CDR3 length: 15 amino acids. Germline assignment: CDR1 SGHVS and CDR2 FQNEAQ.

In the case of this clonotype: At one of its ends the junction is not consistent with the germline gene, which may arise from a read error. The V gene is TRBV5-1, the J gene TRBJ2-1; D possibly corresponds to TRBD2 (6 bases). The CDR3 has 15 amino acids. The germline gives CDR1 SGHRS, CDR2 YFSETQ. The CDR3 DNA sequence: TGCGCCAGCAGCTTACTCCGGGACTCCCGAGGGGTATACATCTTC. Its translation is CASSLLRDSRGVYIF.

This chain connects TRBV6-1 to TRBJ2-1; 9 bases map to TRBD2. J gave up 8 bases and V 8 bases, and 10 bases lay outside the gene matches. Looked up from germline, CDR1 is MNHNS and CDR2 is SASEGT. The CDR3 contains 14 residues. The CDR3 bases are TGTGCCAGCCGGACTAGCGCAATATTTGATGAGCAGTTCTTC. It encodes CASRTSAIFDEQFF.

This clonotype was picked up one time. Its ends do not fully match the called genes, so a read error is possible. The rearrangement links TRBV4-2 to TRBJ2-1, with 10 bases aligning to TRBD2. CDR1 is LGHNA and CDR2 is YNFKEQ in the germline V gene. This CDR3 region has 16 residues. CDR3 in amino acids: CVSSQPGRTSGMKQFF. The DNA of the CDR3 is TGTGTCAGCAGCCAACCGGGACGGACTAGCGGAATGAAGCAGTTCTTC.

This clonotype was counted a single time. Since a much larger clone is just one base distant, this may be a read error. V gene TRBV6-5 combines with J gene TRBJ2-7, with TRBD1 as a possible D gene (5 bases). In germline, CDR1 is MNHEY, CDR2 SVGAGI. Trimming left V 6 bases short and J 7 bases short, with 19 bases between. The CDR3 covers 14 residues. CDR3 in amino acids: CASSQVGHGGEQYF. The CDR3 coding sequence is TGTGCCAGCAGCCAGGTTGGACATGGCGGAGAGCAGTACTTC.

The chain carries TRBV7-9 and TRBJ2-1, with 7 nucleotides matching TRBD2. Germline V gene data show CDR1 as SEHNR and CDR2 as FQNEAQ (reference sequence). CDR3 size: 17 residues. V gave up 1 base and J gave up 9 bases; unmatched junction bases: 15. The CDR3 here is CASSLERGRAPYGEQFF. As DNA, the CDR3 is TGTGCCAGCAGCTTAGAGAGAGGGAGGGCCCCCTACGGTGAGCAGTTCTTC.

Details on this clonotype: One base away lies a much larger clone, so this may be a sequencing read error. The genes are TRBV12-3 or TRBV12-4 and TRBJ1-3; no definite D call. V was trimmed by 5 bases and J by 0 bases, leaving 11 bases between them. The CDR3 length is 15 residues. CDR3 in DNA: TGTGCCAGCAGTACCCAGTGGTACTCTGGAAACACCATATATTTT. Translation gives CASSTQWYSGNTIYF.

The chain is built from TRBV10-3 and TRBJ2-1; 12 nucleotides line up with TRBD2. CDR3 length: 15 residues. The V gene's germline CDR1 is ENHRY and CDR2 SYGVKD. Unmatched junction bases numbered 7, after V lost 3 bases and J lost 10 bases. CDR3 in DNA: TGTGCCATCAGTGACCTAGCGGGAGGGCAGGACGAGCAGTTCTTC. Translation: CAISDLAGGQDEQFF.

A remark on this clonotype: The CDR3 does not close with the conserved phenylalanine or tryptophan, likely indicating a read error. The chain couples TRBV5-1 to TRBJ2-1, with D possibly being TRBD1 or TRBD2 (5 bases each). V was cut by 5 bases and J by 7 bases, with 13 bases left in between. The CDR3 consists of 13 residues. The V gene's germline CDR1 is SGHRS and CDR2 YFSETQ. The CDR3 coding sequence is TGCGCCAGCAGTCTGGGGACCACTAATGAGCAGTTCTTA. Its translation is CASSLGTTNEQFL.

Points on this clonotype: A much larger clonotype is one base distant, so this may be a read error. The rearrangement joins TRBV29-1 to TRBJ1-1; no clear D. The V gene lost 0 bases and the J gene lost 6 bases, with 14 bases spanning the gap. This CDR3 has 14 residues. CDR1 is SQVTM and CDR2 is ANQGSEA in the germline V gene. The CDR3 protein is CSVEDPYFVAEAFF. The CDR3 bases are TGCAGCGTTGAAGATCCCTATTTTGTCGCTGAAGCTTTCTTT.